This T cell receptor beta chain was observed in a study of vaccination effects on CD4 cells after COVID-19. The study's findings and limits: Clones from infection and from vaccination both contracted markedly late after vaccination.

In regard to this clone: What it binds is unknown.

Antigen-specific CD4+ T cells were expanded with viral peptide pools in the ViraFEST assay before sequencing. Scientists isolated CD4+ T cells after an approximately 10-day culture period ended. Here immunoSEQ multiplex PCR was the method, and the copy in TCRdb shows in-frame clones only, minus some. The sample records about 79,000 clones, 74% being singletons. Germline values: CDR1 SNHLY, CDR2 FYNNEI. Losses at the gene ends were 6 bases for V and 2 bases for J; bases not matched to a gene: 3. The CDR3 length is 13 residues. Sequencing was performed on CD4+ T cells from PBMCs cultured with HCoV-229E spike peptides, taken before COVID-19 vaccination. The source is a human donor who received a COVID-19 vaccine. This chain connects TRBV2 to TRBJ1-2; 7 bases map to TRBD1. The CDR3 protein is CASSKGQNYGYTF. The DNA for the CDR3 is TGTGCCAGCAGCAAGGGACAGAACTATGGCTACACCTTC.